The source of this T cell receptor beta chain is a study of liver allograft versus peripheral blood T cells. Study-level background: Recipients' peripheral blood supplied the T cell receptor repertoires against which those in transplanted livers were compared.

MiXCR, run by TCRdb on the reads, gives a single entry per CDR3 protein. Among some 14,000 distinct CDR3 sequences listed, approximately 19% were seen once. The CDR3 is made up of 14 amino acids. Germline loops: CDR1 SEHNR, CDR2 FQNEAQ (reference sequence). V shed 3 bases and J shed 4 bases, with 7 bases lying between them. This TCR came from a human patient who had a liver transplant. Some of the T cells might come from the graft donor. V and J are TRBV7-9 and TRBJ2-6; possibly TRBD1 for D (5 bases). The CDR3 DNA follows: TGTGCCAGCAGCTTCACAGGAGGGGCCAACGTCCTGACTTTC. Translated: CASSFTGGANVLTF. The complete variable domain, with remaining parts taken from reference TRBV7-9 and TRBJ2-6, reads DTGVSQNPRHKITKRGQNVTFRCDPISEHNRLYWYRQTLGQGPEFLTYFQNEAQLEKSRLLSDRFSAERPKGSFSTLEIQRTEQGDSAMYLCASSFTGGANVLTFGAGSRLTVL.